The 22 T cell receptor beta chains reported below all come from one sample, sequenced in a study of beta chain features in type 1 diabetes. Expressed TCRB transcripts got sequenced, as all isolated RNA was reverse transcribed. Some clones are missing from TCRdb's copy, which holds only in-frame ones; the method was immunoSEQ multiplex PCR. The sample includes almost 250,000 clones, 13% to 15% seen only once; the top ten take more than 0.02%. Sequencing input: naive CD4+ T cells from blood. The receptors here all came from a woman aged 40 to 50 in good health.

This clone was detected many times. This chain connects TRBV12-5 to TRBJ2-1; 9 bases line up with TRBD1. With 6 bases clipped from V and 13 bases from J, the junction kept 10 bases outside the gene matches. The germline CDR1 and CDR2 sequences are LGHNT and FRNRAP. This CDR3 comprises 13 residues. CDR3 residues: CASGLGQGLNQFF. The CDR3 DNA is TGTGCTAGTGGCCTGGGACAGGGCTTGAACCAGTTCTTC.

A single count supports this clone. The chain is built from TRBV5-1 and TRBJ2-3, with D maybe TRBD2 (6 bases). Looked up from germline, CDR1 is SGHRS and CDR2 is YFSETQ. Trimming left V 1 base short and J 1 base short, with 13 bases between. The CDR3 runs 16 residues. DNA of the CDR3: TGCGCCAGCAGCTTGTCAGAACGCGGGGGCACAGATACGCAGTATTTT. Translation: CASSLSERGGTDTQYF.

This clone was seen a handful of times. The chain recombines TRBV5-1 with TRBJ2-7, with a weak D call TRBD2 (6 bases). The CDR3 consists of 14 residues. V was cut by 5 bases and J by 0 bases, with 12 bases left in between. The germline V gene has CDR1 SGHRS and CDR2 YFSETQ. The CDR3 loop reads CASRPAGTSYEQYF. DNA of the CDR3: TGCGCCAGCAGGCCAGCGGGTACCTCCTACGAGCAGTACTTC.

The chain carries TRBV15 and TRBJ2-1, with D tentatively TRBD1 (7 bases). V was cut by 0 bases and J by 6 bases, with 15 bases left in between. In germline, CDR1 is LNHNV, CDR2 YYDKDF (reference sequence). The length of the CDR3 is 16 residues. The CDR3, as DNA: TGTGCCACCAGCAGAGAATATGGGCAGGGGGGCAATGAGCAGTTCTTC. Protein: CATSREYGQGGNEQFF.

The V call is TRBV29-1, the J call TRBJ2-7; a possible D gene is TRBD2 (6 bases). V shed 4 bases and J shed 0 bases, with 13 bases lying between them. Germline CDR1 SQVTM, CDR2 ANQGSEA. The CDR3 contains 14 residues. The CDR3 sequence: CSVVKVGSSYEQYF. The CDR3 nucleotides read TGCAGCGTTGTCAAAGTCGGGAGCTCCTACGAGCAGTACTTC.

CDR3 region: CASSPLGQGVYEQYF. CDR3 nucleotides: TGTGCCAGCTCACCATTAGGCCAGGGGGTTTACGAGCAGTACTTC. This sequence joins TRBV18 and TRBJ2-7; 7 positions match TRBD1. J gave up 4 bases and V 2 bases, and 8 bases lay outside the gene matches. Germline CDR1 is KGHSH and CDR2 is LQKENI. The CDR3 covers 15 residues. Full variable domain (outside the CDR3, taken from reference TRBV18 and TRBJ2-7): NAGVMQNPRHLVRRRGQEARLRCSPMKGHSHVYWYRQLPEEGLKFMVYLQKENIIDESGMPKERFSAEFPKEGPSILRIQQVVRGDSAAYFCASSPLGQGVYEQYFGPGTRLTVT.

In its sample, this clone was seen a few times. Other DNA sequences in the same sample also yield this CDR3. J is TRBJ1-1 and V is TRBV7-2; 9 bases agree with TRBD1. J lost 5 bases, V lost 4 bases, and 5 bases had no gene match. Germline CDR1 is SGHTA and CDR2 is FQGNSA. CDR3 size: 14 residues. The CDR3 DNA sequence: TGTGCCAGCAGCTCACAGGGGGCGAGAACTGAAGCTTTCTTT. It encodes CASSSQGARTEAFF.

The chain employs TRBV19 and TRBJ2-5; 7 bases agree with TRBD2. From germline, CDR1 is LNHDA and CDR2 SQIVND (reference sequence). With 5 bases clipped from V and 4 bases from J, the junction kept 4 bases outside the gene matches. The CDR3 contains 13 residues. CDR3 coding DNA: TGTGCCAGTAGTTCGACTAGCCGAGAGACCCAGTACTTC. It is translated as CASSSTSRETQYF.

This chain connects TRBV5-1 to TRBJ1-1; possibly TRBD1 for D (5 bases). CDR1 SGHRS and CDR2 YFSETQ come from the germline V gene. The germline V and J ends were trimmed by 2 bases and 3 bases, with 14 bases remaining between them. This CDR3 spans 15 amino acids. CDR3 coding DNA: TGCGCCAGCAGCTTTATTCCAGGGAAGGACACTGAAGCTTTCTTT. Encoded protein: CASSFIPGKDTEAFF.

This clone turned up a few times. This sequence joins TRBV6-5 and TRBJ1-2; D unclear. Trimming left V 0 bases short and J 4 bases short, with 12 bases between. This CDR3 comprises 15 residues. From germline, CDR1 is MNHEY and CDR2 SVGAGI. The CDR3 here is CASSYSINSGYGYTF. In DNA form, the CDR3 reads TGTGCCAGCAGTTACTCGATTAACTCAGGCTATGGCTACACCTTC.

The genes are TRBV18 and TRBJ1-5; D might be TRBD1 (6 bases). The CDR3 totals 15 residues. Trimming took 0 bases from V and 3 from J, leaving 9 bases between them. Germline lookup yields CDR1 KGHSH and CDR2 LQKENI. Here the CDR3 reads CASSPPNRANQPQHF. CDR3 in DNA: TGTGCCAGCTCACCACCGAACAGGGCCAATCAGCCCCAGCATTTT.

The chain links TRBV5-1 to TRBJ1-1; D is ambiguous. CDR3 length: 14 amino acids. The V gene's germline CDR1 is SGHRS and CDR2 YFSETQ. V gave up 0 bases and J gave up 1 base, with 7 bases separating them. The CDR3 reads CASSLGHGNTEAFF. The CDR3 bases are TGCGCCAGCAGCTTGGGTCACGGGAACACTGAAGCTTTCTTT.

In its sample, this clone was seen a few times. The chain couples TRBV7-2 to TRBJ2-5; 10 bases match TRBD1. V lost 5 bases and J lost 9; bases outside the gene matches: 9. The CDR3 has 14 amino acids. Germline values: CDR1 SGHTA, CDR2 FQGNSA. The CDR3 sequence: CASSPGQGPKAQYF. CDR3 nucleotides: TGTGCCAGCAGCCCGGGACAGGGGCCTAAGGCCCAGTACTTC.

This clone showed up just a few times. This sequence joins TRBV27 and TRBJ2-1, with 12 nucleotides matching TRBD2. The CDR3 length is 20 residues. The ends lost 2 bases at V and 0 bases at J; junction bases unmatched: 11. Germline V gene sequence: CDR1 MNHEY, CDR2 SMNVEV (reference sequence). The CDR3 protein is CASSLVVLAGGPSSYNEQFF. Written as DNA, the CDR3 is TGTGCCAGCAGTTTAGTCGTCCTAGCGGGGGGGCCGAGCTCCTACAATGAGCAGTTCTTC.

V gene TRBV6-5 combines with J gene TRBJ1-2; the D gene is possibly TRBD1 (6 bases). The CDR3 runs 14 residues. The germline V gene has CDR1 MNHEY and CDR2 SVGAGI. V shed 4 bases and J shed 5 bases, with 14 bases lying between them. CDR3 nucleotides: TGTGCCAGCAGTTCCCGAGGGGGGGCATATGGCTACACCTTC. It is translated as CASSSRGGAYGYTF.

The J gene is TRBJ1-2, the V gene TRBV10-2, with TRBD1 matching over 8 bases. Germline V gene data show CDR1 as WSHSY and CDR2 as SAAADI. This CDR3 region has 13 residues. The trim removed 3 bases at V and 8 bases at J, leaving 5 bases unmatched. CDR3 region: CASSEGQGGGYTF. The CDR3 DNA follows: TGCGCCAGCAGTGAAGGACAGGGAGGGGGCTACACCTTC.

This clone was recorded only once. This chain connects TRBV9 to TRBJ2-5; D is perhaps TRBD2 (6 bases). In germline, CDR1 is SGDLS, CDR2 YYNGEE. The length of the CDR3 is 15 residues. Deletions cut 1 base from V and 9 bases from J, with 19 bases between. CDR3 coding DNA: TGTGCCAGCAGCGTAACTAGCAGCCTCCGGGGGTCCCAGTACTTC. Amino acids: CASSVTSSLRGSQYF.

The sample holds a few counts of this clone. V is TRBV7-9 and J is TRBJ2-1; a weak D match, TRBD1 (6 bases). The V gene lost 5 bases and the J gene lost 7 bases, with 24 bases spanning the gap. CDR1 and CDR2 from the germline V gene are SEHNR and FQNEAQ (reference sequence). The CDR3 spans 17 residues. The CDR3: CASSPRGKQILRNEQFF. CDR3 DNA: TGTGCCAGCAGCCCAAGGGGGAAACAGATATTAAGAAATGAGCAGTTCTTC.

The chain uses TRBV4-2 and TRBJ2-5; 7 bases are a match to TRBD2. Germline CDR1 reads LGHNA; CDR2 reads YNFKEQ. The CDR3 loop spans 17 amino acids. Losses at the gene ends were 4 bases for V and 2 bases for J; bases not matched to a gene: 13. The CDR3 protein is CASSPGSGAQVQETQYF. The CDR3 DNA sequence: TGTGCCAGCAGCCCGGGAAGCGGGGCCCAAGTACAAGAGACCCAGTACTTC.

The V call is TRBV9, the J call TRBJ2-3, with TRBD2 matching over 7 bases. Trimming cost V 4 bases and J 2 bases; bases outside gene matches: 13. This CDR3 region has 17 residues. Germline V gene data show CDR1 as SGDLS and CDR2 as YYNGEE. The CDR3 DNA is TGTGCCAGCAGCCCGGGACTACCCGAAGCCCACACAGATACGCAGTATTTT. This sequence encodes CASSPGLPEAHTDTQYF.

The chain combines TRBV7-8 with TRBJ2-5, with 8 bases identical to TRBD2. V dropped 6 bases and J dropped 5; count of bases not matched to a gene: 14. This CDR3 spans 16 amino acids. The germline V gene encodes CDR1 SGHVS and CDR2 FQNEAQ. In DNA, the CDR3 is TGTGCCAGCAGTTCTTATGACGGGGGGGCTGCGGAGACCCAGTACTTC. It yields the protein CASSSYDGGAAETQYF.

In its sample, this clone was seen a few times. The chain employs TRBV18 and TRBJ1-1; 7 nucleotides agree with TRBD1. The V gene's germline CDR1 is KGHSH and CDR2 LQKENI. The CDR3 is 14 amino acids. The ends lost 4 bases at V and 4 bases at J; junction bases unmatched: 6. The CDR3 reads CASSRSTGTTEAFF. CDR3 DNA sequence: TGTGCCAGCTCACGGTCGACAGGGACCACTGAAGCTTTCTTT.